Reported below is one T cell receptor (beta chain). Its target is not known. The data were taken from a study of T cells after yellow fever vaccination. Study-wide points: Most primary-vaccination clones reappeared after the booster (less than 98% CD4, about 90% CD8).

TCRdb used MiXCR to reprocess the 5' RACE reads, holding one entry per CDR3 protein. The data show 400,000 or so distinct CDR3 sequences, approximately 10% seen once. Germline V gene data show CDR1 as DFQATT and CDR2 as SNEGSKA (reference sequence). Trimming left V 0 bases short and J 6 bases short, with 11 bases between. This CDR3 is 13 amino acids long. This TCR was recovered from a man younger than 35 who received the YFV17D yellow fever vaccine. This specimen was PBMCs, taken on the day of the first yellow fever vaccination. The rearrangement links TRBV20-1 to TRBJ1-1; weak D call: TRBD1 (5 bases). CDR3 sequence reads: CSAREGAGAEAFF. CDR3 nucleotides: TGCAGTGCTAGAGAAGGGGCGGGGGCTGAAGCTTTCTTT.